Detailed here is one T cell receptor (beta chain). This clonotype has a handful of counts. Its recognized antigen is unknown. No per-base quality is available; no much larger clone lies one base away. Libraries were built with PCR. The listed sequencing device is Illumina HiSeq 4000. Preparation of bulk TCR libraries followed a previously described approach, with the TCR primers listed in Table S5. The Qiagen AllPrep DNA/RNA kit was used to purify total RNA. Before analysis, reads from multiple sequencing runs of the same library were pooled. The authors processed their data as follows. Reads were retained only if their TCR constant sequence matched exactly, and those retained reads were trimmed to 150 nt and grouped according to their 12-nt molecular barcodes. Reads within each barcode group were sub-clustered using a 15% Levenshtein threshold, and quality-weighted consensus sequences were constructed for each RNA molecule. Non-functional sequences were excluded, and lower-count sequences lying one edit away from another sequence were also excluded. On the basis of fitting two negative binomial distributions, barcode sub-clusters with fewer than 20% of the maximum read count were discarded. TCRdb reprocessing: public reads trimmed at Q25 with fastp, clones called with MiXCR, in-frame beta chains kept. Entries that share a CDR3 protein sequence are merged under the most common genes and DNA. TCRdb, not the original authors, processed these V and J calls. This sample holds some 650,000 distinct CDR3 sequences; 15% to 20% were observed only once. Roughly 0.85% of the sample rests with the top ten.

Naive CD8 T cell libraries were made from roughly 20,000 to 1,000,000 sorted cells using 10%, 30% or 50% of purified RNA. On a BD FACSAria II, naive CD8 T cells were FACS-sorted as CD8+CD4-CCR7+CD45RA+ and collected into RLT Plus buffer. Detection sensitivity was tested by spiking Jurkat RNA equal to about 10 TCR copies' worth into samples containing about 20,000-1,000,000 naive CD8 T cells. Enrichment of CD8 T cells was done with RosetteSep CD8+ T Cell Enrichment Cocktail plus Ficoll-Paque, and ACK red cell lysis came afterward. These data belong to a study of molecular identifiers for immune sequencing clone quantification listed by TCRdb under 2018. A note on the overall study: For a replicate experiment, RNA from roughly 20,000 or 100,000 naive CD8 T cells was divided into five aliquots, and four of the five aliquots were sequenced. CD8 T cells were used in a methods study to benchmark molecular-identifier clustering-based TCR repertoire sequencing (MIDCIRS) and TCR RNA copy counting. The full study reports these points: Around 2.9 recovered TCR RNA copies per cell were obtained by modeling, versus roughly 10 by digital PCR, implying a capture efficiency of about 30%. A single cell's worth of spiked-in Jurkat TCR RNA was reported detectable even among 750,000 to 1,000,000 naive CD8 T cells. Naive libraries contained spiked-in Jurkat TCR RNA (10 copies' worth), which is not part of the donor repertoire. Clones above 20 RNA copies held over 97% of molecules in CMV-specific effector cells but under 1% in naive cells. Identical TCR molecules sharing a barcode could cause highly expanded clone sizes to be underestimated. Without barcode sub-clustering, chimeric consensus sequences inflated TCR diversity; chimeras reached as high as 47%.

As encoded in the germline V gene, CDR1 is MGHRA while CDR2 is YSYEKL. Taken from cysteine to phenylalanine, the CDR3 has 15 residues. The DNA shown is the 45-base CDR3, in frame from base 1. Trimming at the junction amounts to 1 base on V and 3 bases on J, and the germline ends lie 12 bases apart. Sequenced sample: naive CD8+ T cells from blood, with Jurkat cell RNA spiked in. The cell subset or site label corresponds to: FACS-sorted CD8+CD4-CCR7+CD45RA+ naive T cells. The source of this sequence is a human donor in good health. Some libraries in this study had Jurkat cell RNA spiked in. Recombination linked TRBV4-1 to TRBJ1-1, and possibly TRBD1, on 5 matching bases. Here is the DNA: TGCGCCAGCAGCCAAGGGGGGGGGTTTGACACTGAAGCTTTCTTT. This gives the protein CASSQGGGFDTEAFF.